The present T cell receptor (beta chain) was sequenced within a study of T cells in Graves' hyperthyroidism and ophthalmopathy. Whole-study results and caveats: Most thyroid clonotypes with frequency above 0.001 were detected in blood.

V was trimmed by 1 base and J by 6 bases, leaving 6 bases between them. CDR1 is MNHNS, CDR2 SASEGT, per germline. This CDR3 comprises 12 residues. Regions amplified from RNA transcripts were the TCR beta CDR3 regions. Initially, a first-round RT-PCR of the TCR CDR3 employed the HTBI primer set. MiXCR, run by TCRdb on the multiplex PCR reads, gives a single entry per CDR3 protein. In the table there are hundreds of thousands of distinct CDR3 sequences, roughly 15% of which are singletons. Ten or more counts support this clonotype. What it binds is unknown. Enrolled ophthalmopathy patients presented with a Clinical Activity Score of at least 3, a NOSPECS grade of at least 4, and disease duration under 3 months.

The chain joins TRBV6-1 to TRBJ1-1; D is undetermined. The source material was blood. This receptor was taken from a woman aged 18-29 years with Graves' ophthalmopathy. This CDR3 is CASSEVHPEAFF. Written as DNA, the CDR3 is TGTGCCAGCAGTGAAGTCCACCCTGAAGCTTTCTTT.